This T cell receptor beta chain was sequenced for a study of cytomegalovirus exposure and HLA in healthy donors. Whole-study findings and limits: The authors enumerated under 200 TCR beta chains as linked to cytomegalovirus. In vitro checks showed that a few CMV-associated chains really do target CMV antigens.

Trimming took 5 bases from V and 0 from J, leaving 14 bases between them. Germline values: CDR1 SGHRS, CDR2 YFSETQ. This CDR3 is 16 amino acids long. Measured with immunoSEQ multiplex PCR; TCRdb has only the in-frame clones, and not every one. The sample lists tens of thousands of clones; 91% were seen once. Concerning this clone itself: The antigen remains unidentified.

The sequencing input was PBMCs. This chain joins TRBV5-1 and TRBJ2-2, with D unresolved. The source of this sequence is a woman in her twenties or thirties in good health and CMV-seronegative. This CDR3 is CASREFEPTNTGELFF. The CDR3 DNA reads TGCGCCAGCAGGGAGTTCGAGCCGACGAACACCGGGGAGCTGTTTTTT. Variable domain in full (rest from reference TRBV5-1 and TRBJ2-2): KAGVTQTPRYLIKTRGQQVTLSCSPISGHRSVSWYQQTPGQGLQFLFEYFSETQRNKGNFPGRFSGRQFSNSRSEMNVSTLELGDSALYLCASREFEPTNTGELFFGEGSRLTVL.